The 23 T cell receptor beta chains below come from one sample, sequenced in a study of neurological immune-mediated disorders. Via MiXCR, TCRdb re-called the 5' RACE reads, giving one row per CDR3 protein. The profile covers around 25,000 distinct CDR3 sequences, with about an eighth appearing a single time and around 13% taken by the ten largest. Input material: PBMCs. Receptor source: a woman aged 55-70 years with HTLV-1-associated myelopathy (HAM/TSP).

This clonotype came up many times. The V gene is TRBV7-2, the J gene TRBJ2-7; D is possibly TRBD1 (6 bases). Germline-derived CDR1 and CDR2 are SGHTA and FQGNSA. Trimming removed 5 bases from V and 1 base from J, with 12 bases in between. The CDR3 is 14 amino acids. The CDR3 bases are TGTGCCAGCAGCAGGACAGTAGTTTCCTACGAGCAGTACTTC. Its translation: CASSRTVVSYEQYF.

This clonotype has ten or more counts. The rearrangement uses TRBV27 and TRBJ2-7, with TRBD2 identical over 10 bases. Germline values: CDR1 MNHEY, CDR2 SMNVEV (reference sequence). The CDR3 is 16 amino acids. The J segment lost 1 base and the V segment lost 5 bases, leaving 8 bases of the junction unmatched. This chain's CDR3 is CASSLAGAHISYEQYF. CDR3 nucleotides: TGTGCCAGCAGTCTAGCGGGGGCCCATATTTCCTACGAGCAGTACTTC.

This chain joins TRBV20-1 and TRBJ2-7; TRBD1 might be the D (7 bases). Germline CDR1 and CDR2: DFQATT and SNEGSKA (reference sequence). Trimming removed 3 bases at V and 4 bases at J, with 16 bases between. CDR3 length: 14 amino acids. CDR3: CSASYQGGSYEQYF. As DNA, the CDR3 is TGCAGTGCTAGTTATCAGGGGGGCTCATACGAGCAGTACTTC.

This clonotype was seen at least ten times. The chain recombines TRBV7-2 with TRBJ2-3; 9 positions match TRBD2. CDR1 SGHTA and CDR2 FQGNSA come from the germline V gene. The CDR3 sequence is 15 residues long. V was pared by 1 base and J by 4 bases, with 3 bases of the junction left unmatched. Here the CDR3 reads CASSLVGGGADTQYF. CDR3 nucleotides: TGTGCCAGCAGCTTAGTAGGCGGGGGGGCAGATACGCAGTATTTT.

This clonotype was seen repeatedly, ten times or more. The chain is built from TRBV7-2 and TRBJ2-1; 10 bases fit TRBD2. The germline gives CDR1 SGHTA, CDR2 FQGNSA. This CDR3 region has 13 residues. The V segment lost 5 bases and the J segment 9 bases; nucleotides outside the gene matches: 4. The CDR3 nucleotides read TGTGCCAGCAGCCAGCGGGGGGGCTTTGAGCAGTTCTTC. As protein: CASSQRGGFEQFF.

This clonotype was seen at least ten times. The chain is built from TRBV20-1 and TRBJ1-6, with a tentative D call TRBD1 (6 bases). Germline lookup yields CDR1 DFQATT and CDR2 SNEGSKA (reference sequence). This CDR3 is built from 16 residues. Trimming took 3 bases from V and 13 from J, leaving 25 bases between them. The CDR3 coding sequence is TGCAGTGCTAGCACCCTCGGGTTAGGGCCGAGGGGGCCCCTCCACTTT. Translating gives CSASTLGLGPRGPLHF.

This clonotype appeared many times. This chain uses TRBV14 with TRBJ1-6, with TRBD1 as a possible D gene (5 bases). Germline V gene lookup returns CDR1 SGHDN and CDR2 FVKESK. The CDR3 length is 15 residues. Trimming cost V 1 base and J 9 bases, with 13 bases left between them. CDR3: CASSQGRQGLSPLHF. As DNA, the CDR3 is TGTGCCAGCAGCCAAGGGCGCCAGGGACTTTCACCCCTCCACTTT.

This chain joins TRBV20-1 and TRBJ2-3, with 9 bases aligning to TRBD2. The CDR3 spans 15 residues. The J segment lost 2 bases and the V segment lost 3 bases, leaving 6 bases of the junction unmatched. The germline V gene encodes CDR1 DFQATT and CDR2 SNEGSKA (reference sequence). In nucleotides, the CDR3 is TGCAGTGCTAGGGGTCTAGCGGGGAACACAGATACGCAGTATTTT. It specifies CSARGLAGNTDTQYF.

This chain joins TRBV18 and TRBJ2-3; no firm D call. This CDR3 is 14 amino acids long. V lost 3 bases, J lost 0 bases, and 7 bases lay in between. Germline V gives CDR1 KGHSH, CDR2 LQKENI. CDR3 bases: TGTGCCAGCTCACCGAAAAGAAGCACAGATACGCAGTATTTT. This gives the protein CASSPKRSTDTQYF.

This clonotype showed up just once. This chain links TRBV27 with TRBJ2-5; TRBD2 matches at 12 bases. V shed 7 bases and J 5 bases; nucleotides not matched to a gene: 11. The germline V gene encodes CDR1 MNHEY and CDR2 SMNVEV (reference sequence). The CDR3 totals 16 residues. The CDR3 DNA reads TGTGCCAGCACCCCGGGGGCTAGCGGGGGGGCGGAGACCCAGTACTTC. Translated, it gives CASTPGASGGAETQYF.

The chain uses TRBV29-1 and TRBJ2-3, with 11 nucleotides matching TRBD2. Per the germline V gene, CDR1 is SQVTM and CDR2 is ANQGSEA. The CDR3 totals 14 residues. CDR3 in DNA: TGCAGTGCTGAACTAGCGGGGGAGACAGATACGCAGTATTTT. This sequence encodes CSAELAGETDTQYF.

This clonotype was counted at least ten times. The chain links TRBV5-1 to TRBJ1-3; 7 bases are a match to TRBD1. V was pared by 1 base and J by 2 bases, with 3 bases of the junction left unmatched. This CDR3 comprises 15 residues. Germline V gene sequence: CDR1 SGHRS, CDR2 YFSETQ. CDR3 DNA: TGCGCCAGCAGCTTGCAGGGGGAAGCTGGAAACACCATATATTTT. Translation gives CASSLQGEAGNTIYF.

This clonotype has ten or more counts. V and J are TRBV24-1 and TRBJ2-1, with 12 bases matching TRBD2. The V and J ends lost 5 bases and 6 bases, in that order; junction bases with no gene match: 7. Per the germline V gene, CDR1 is KGHDR and CDR2 is SFDVKD. The CDR3 loop spans 16 amino acids. The CDR3: CATSALAGGPGNEQFF. DNA for the CDR3: TGTGCCACCAGTGCCCTAGCGGGGGGGCCCGGCAATGAGCAGTTCTTC.

This clonotype was found many times. The CDR3 bases are TGCGCCAGCAGCTTGGGTACCGGGACAGGGGACTACGAGCAGTACTTC. Amino acids: CASSLGTGTGDYEQYF. The chain combines TRBV5-1 with TRBJ2-7, with 10 bases that match TRBD1. Germline V gene data show CDR1 as SGHRS and CDR2 as YFSETQ. The V and J ends lost 0 bases and 3 bases, in that order; junction bases with no gene match: 6. This CDR3 region has 16 residues.

The table lists this clonotype with many counts. The genes are TRBV6-2 or TRBV6-3 and TRBJ2-7, with 10 bases that match TRBD2. Germline lookup yields CDR1 MNHEY and CDR2 SVGEGT. Trimming removed 8 bases from V and 5 bases from J; junction bases left unmatched: 6. The length of the CDR3 is 13 residues. DNA for the CDR3: TGTGCCAGCCGGCTAGCGGGAGTCGACGAGCAGTACTTC. Amino acids: CASRLAGVDEQYF.

Here the CDR3 DNA reads TGCAGTGCTAGAGTGGGCAGGGGGCTAGTGGGCGAGCAGTACTTC. Amino acids: CSARVGRGLVGEQYF. The chain has TRBV20-1 and TRBJ2-7, with 8 bases identical to TRBD1. The CDR3 loop spans 15 amino acids. V trimming: 1 base; J trimming: 6 bases; junction bases outside the gene matches: 11. The germline gives CDR1 DFQATT, CDR2 SNEGSKA (reference sequence).

Ten or more counts support this clonotype. This chain connects TRBV20-1 to TRBJ2-2; possible D gene TRBD1, 6 bases. The germline V and J ends were trimmed by 6 bases and 5 bases, with 19 bases remaining between them. Germline V gene data show CDR1 as DFQATT and CDR2 as SNEGSKA (reference sequence). The CDR3 consists of 15 residues. CDR3 sequence (DNA): TGCAGTGCCAGGCTTTGGCAGGGGAAAACCGGGGAGCTGTTTTTT. Translated, it gives CSARLWQGKTGELFF.

This clonotype came up many times. The genes are TRBV6-2 or TRBV6-3 and TRBJ1-5; no clear D. V was pared by 8 bases and J by 4 bases, with 12 bases between. The CDR3 is made up of 13 amino acids. Germline V gene data show CDR1 as MNHEY and CDR2 as SVGEGT. DNA for the CDR3: TGTGCCAGCGTCACGGGTTTTAATCAGCCCCAGCATTTT. The encoded protein is CASVTGFNQPQHF.

The CDR3, as DNA: TGTGCCAGCAGCTCCAACTGGGGGGGGCATTTT. Protein product: CASSSNWGGHF. V is TRBV11-3 and J is TRBJ1-5, with D perhaps matching TRBD1 (5 bases). From germline, CDR1 is SGHNT and CDR2 YENEEA. The CDR3 loop spans 11 amino acids. V was cut by 4 bases and J by 15 bases, with 13 bases left in between.

This clonotype was observed at least ten times. The chain has TRBV6-6 and TRBJ2-1; D possibly corresponds to TRBD2 (5 bases). V shed 0 bases and J shed 5 bases, with 20 bases lying between them. This CDR3 has 18 amino acids. Germline V gene data show CDR1 as MNHNY and CDR2 as SVGAGI (reference sequence). The CDR3 here is CASSYSITAERADNEQFF. The CDR3 DNA follows: TGTGCCAGCAGTTACTCGATTACCGCGGAGAGAGCGGACAATGAGCAGTTCTTC.

The chain links TRBV6-5 to TRBJ1-1, with TRBD1 matching over 9 bases. The germline gives CDR1 MNHEY, CDR2 SVGAGI. V was clipped by 6 bases and J by 8 bases; unmatched bases: 13. CDR3 length: 15 amino acids. The CDR3 here is CASRRTGTGRLEAFF. The CDR3, as DNA: TGTGCCAGCAGACGTACCGGGACAGGGAGGTTGGAAGCTTTCTTT.

This clonotype showed up many times. The rearrangement joins TRBV5-1 to TRBJ1-1; TRBD1 is a possible D gene (5 bases). The CDR3 runs to 15 residues. V dropped 4 bases and J dropped 4 bases, with 17 bases sitting between them. Germline CDR1 is SGHRS and CDR2 is YFSETQ. The CDR3 loop is CASSPLKGRVTEAFF. CDR3 nucleotide sequence: TGCGCCAGCAGCCCCTTGAAGGGGAGGGTCACTGAAGCTTTCTTT.

The sample holds many counts of this clonotype. V usage is TRBV27 and J usage is TRBJ1-5; D gene uncertain. Trimming pared 3 bases from V and 4 bases from J, leaving 7 bases between. The germline CDR1 and CDR2 sequences are MNHEY and SMNVEV (reference sequence). CDR3 length: 13 residues. This CDR3 reads CASSFPGNQPQHF. The CDR3 nucleotides are TGTGCCAGCAGTTTCCCGGGAAATCAGCCCCAGCATTTT.